This T cell receptor (beta chain) was sequenced in a study of cytomegalovirus exposure and HLA in healthy donors. General study findings and limits: Analysis was carried out at a later point, and it linked a missense DCLRE1C variant to TCR beta V- and J-gene trimming. A likely sequencing artifact accounted for one observed cluster of highly shared sequence variants. Some 16,000 TCR beta sequences were associated with HLA alleles at 0.05 false discovery rate in a later analysis. Information on immune exposure was restricted to one variable (CMV serostatus).

To note about this clone: Its matching antigen is unknown.

Primers: 60 Vbeta forward and 13 Jbeta reverse. The repertoire was sequenced with immunoSEQ multiplex PCR; TCRdb's copy has only in-frame clones and lacks some. This table has 95,000 to 110,000 clones, less than 85% appearing once. This receptor was taken from a man aged 18 to 29 in good health and CMV-seronegative. Sequenced: PBMCs.

CDR3: CASSRQQTTPYEQYF. DNA for the CDR3: TGTGCCAGCAGCCGGCAACAAACAACACCCTACGAGCAGTACTTC. The rearrangement uses TRBV14 and TRBJ2-7; D remains ambiguous. Germline CDR1 SGHDN, CDR2 FVKESK. The germline V and J ends were trimmed by 4 bases and 2 bases, with 15 bases remaining between them. The CDR3 spans 15 residues.